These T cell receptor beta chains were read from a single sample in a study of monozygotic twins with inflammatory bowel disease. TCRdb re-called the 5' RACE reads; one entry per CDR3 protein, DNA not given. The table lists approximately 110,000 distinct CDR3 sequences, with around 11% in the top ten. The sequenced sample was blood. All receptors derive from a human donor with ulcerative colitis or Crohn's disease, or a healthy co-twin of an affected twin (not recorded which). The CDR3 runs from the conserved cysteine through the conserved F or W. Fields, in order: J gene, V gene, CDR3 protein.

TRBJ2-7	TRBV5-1	CASRFRGQGAYEQYF
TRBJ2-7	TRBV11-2	CASSPILRQGQYEQYF
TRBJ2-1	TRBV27	CASSMTGSKEQFF
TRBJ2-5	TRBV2	CASRWGTAAQETQYF
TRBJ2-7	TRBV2	CASSSLTQSEQYF
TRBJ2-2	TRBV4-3	CASSHLTGELFF
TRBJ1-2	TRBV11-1	CASSFDLDYGYTF
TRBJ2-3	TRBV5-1	CASSSLYGDTQYF
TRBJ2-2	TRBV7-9	CASSFCGWLVLCGELFF
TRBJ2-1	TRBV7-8	CASSFEARSYNEQFF
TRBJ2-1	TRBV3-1	CASSQAPTRPNEQFF
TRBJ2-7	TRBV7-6	CASSPETGDASYEQYF
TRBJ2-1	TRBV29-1	CSALETGVLAGVSDNEQFF
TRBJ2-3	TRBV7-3	CASSLTDQRGDTDTQYF
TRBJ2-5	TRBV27	CASRGTSGGYQETQYF
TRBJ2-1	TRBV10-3	CATKATSASSYNEQFF
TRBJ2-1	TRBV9	CASSIEETSWNEQFF
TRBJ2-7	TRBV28	CASSDHGSYEQYF
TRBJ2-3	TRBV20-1	CSAGPSGDTSTDTQYF
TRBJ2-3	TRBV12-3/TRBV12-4	CASSFPGSTDTQYF
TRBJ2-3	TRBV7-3	CASSPSAADTQYF
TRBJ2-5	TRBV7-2	CASSAVLVQETQYF
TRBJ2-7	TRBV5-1	CASRPGTSLYEQYF
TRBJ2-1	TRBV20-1	CSARTLRLAGYNEQFF
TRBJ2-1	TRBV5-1	CASSLAGSYNEQFF
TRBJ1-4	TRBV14	CASSQDKQAYGKLFF
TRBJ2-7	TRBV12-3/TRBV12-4	CASSPGPASGGSYEQYF
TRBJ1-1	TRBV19	CASSIHMNTEAFF
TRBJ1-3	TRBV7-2	CASSLRQGRNTIYF
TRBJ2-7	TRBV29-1	CSVVHQRHSYEQYF
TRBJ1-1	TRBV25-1	CASSWGGLNTEAFF
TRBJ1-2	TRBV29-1	CSAEPTIDGYTF
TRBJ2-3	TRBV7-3	CASSTRGLTDTQYF
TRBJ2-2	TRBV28	CASSSGGTNTGELFF
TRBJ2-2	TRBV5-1	CASSLESMAGELFF
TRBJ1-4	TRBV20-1	CAGSEGTNEKLFF
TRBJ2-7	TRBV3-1	CASSQASGPYEQYF
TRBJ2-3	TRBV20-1	CSAPEYTDTQYF
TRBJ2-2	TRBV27	CASGWTAGASTGELFF
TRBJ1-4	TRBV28	CASSPVSEKLFF
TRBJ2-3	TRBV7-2	CASSLPSGEDTQYF
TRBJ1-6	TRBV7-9	CASSLFDSVVSPLHF
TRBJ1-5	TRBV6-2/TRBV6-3	CASSQSPGARQPQHF
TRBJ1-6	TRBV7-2	CASSLVGGSSYNSPLHF
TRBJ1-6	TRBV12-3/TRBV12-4	CASSQTGGLGSPLHF
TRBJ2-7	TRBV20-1	CSARVRDREAYEQYF
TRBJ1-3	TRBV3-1	CASSRTPSHSGNTIYF
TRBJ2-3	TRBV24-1	CATSDWSPTDTQYF
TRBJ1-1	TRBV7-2	CASSLEGGDGAGAFF
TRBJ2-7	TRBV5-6	CASSLAGGSSYEQYF
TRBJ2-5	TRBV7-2	CASSLGADLGQYF
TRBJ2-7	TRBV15	CATSSPIGTPSYEQYF
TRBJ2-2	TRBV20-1	CSARDFRDSLKNTGELFF
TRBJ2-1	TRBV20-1	CSARPIANNEQFF
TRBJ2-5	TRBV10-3	CAISERETQYF
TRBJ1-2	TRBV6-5	CASRYRSGTGAQYGYTF
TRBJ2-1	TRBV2	CASSAGITALENEQFF